This is a list of T cell receptor beta chains from one sample in a study of blood T cells in healthy people across ages. TCRdb passed the 5' RACE reads through MiXCR, listing each CDR3 protein once. The sample has about 770,000 distinct CDR3 sequences, 44% seen once; the top ten hold about 19%. The sequencing sample was made of blood. The source of these receptors is a man in his sixties in good health. Both conserved end residues are part of each CDR3. Each record gives: V gene, CDR3 length, D gene, J gene, clone size, CDR3 protein, CDR3 DNA. A D gene is named only where the DNA matches it firmly. Only some rows state a clone size, as once, few, many or a class for expanded clones.

>TRBV4-3|18|TRBD2|TRBJ2-3|-
CASSQGTSGGVFTDTQYF
TGCGCCAGCAGCCAGGGGACTAGCGGGGGGGTGTTCACAGATACGCAGTATTTT
>TRBV7-3|16|TRBD1|TRBJ2-1|few
CASSLGQGSRINEQFF
TGTGCCAGCAGCTTGGGACAGGGTTCAAGGATCAATGAGCAGTTCTTC
>TRBV4-3|16|-|TRBJ1-6|-
CASSQETGLKNSPHHF
TGCGCCAGCAGCCAAGAAACAGGGCTAAAGAATTCACCCCACCACTTT
>TRBV20-1|14|-|TRBJ2-7|-
CSARVISAGYEQYF
TGCAGTGCTAGAGTGATTAGCGCCGGCTACGAGCAGTACTTC
>TRBV28|13|-|TRBJ1-5|-
CASKTPGNQPQHF
TGTGCCAGCAAAACCCCAGGGAATCAGCCCCAGCATTTT
>TRBV25-1|12|-|TRBJ2-5|few
CASSESAREQYF
TGTGCCAGCAGTGAATCGGCTAGAGAGCAGTACTTC
>TRBV3-1|17|-|TRBJ1-1|few
CASSQEVAGPPGTEAFF
TGTGCCAGCAGCCAAGAGGTCGCAGGTCCCCCTGGGACTGAAGCTTTCTTT
>TRBV6-5|14|-|TRBJ1-5|few
CASSRVGDNQPQHF
TGTGCCAGCAGCCGGGTGGGGGATAATCAGCCCCAGCATTTT
>TRBV6-2/TRBV6-3|14|-|TRBJ1-1|-
CASRPGQENTEAFF
TGTGCCAGCAGACCGGGACAAGAGAACACTGAAGCTTTCTTT
>TRBV20-1|13|-|TRBJ2-5|-
CSGKAGLSKSQYF
TGCAGTGGCAAGGCGGGACTCTCTAAGTCCCAGTACTTC
>TRBV9|16|TRBD2|TRBJ2-5|-
CASSVGTAGAQETQYF
TGTGCCAGCAGCGTAGGTACAGCGGGGGCGCAAGAGACCCAGTACTTC
>TRBV3-1|13|TRBD1|TRBJ2-7|many
CASSHIQGTEQYF
TGTGCCAGCAGCCACATACAGGGGACCGAGCAGTACTTC
>TRBV14|12|-|TRBJ2-1|few
CASSGGFDEQFF
TGTGCCAGCAGCGGGGGATTTGATGAGCAGTTCTTC
>TRBV25-1|14|TRBD1|TRBJ1-5|-
CASNGQGLDQPQHF
TGTGCCAGCAACGGACAGGGATTGGATCAGCCCCAGCATTTT
>TRBV20-1|12|-|TRBJ1-2|-
CSGSEGDYGYTF
TGCAGTGGGTCAGAGGGGGACTATGGCTACACCTTC
>TRBV6-5|14|TRBD1|TRBJ1-2|-
CASSWGQARGGYTF
TGTGCCAGCAGTTGGGGACAGGCGAGGGGTGGCTACACCTTC
>TRBV7-3|16|TRBD2|TRBJ2-1|few
CASSFRTSGGVNEQFF
TGTGCCAGCAGCTTCCGTACTAGCGGGGGGGTCAATGAGCAGTTCTTC
>TRBV6-1|14|TRBD1|TRBJ1-2|few
CASSQDRGIYGYTF
TGTGCCAGCAGTCAAGACAGGGGGATTTATGGCTACACTTTC
>TRBV5-6|17|-|TRBJ2-7|-
CASSLRRTGTSTHEQYF
TGTGCCAGCAGCTTGCGGCGAACCGGGACAAGCACCCACGAGCAGTACTTC
>TRBV19|15|TRBD1|TRBJ2-3|-
CASSIRDRSTDTQYF
TGTGCCAGTAGTATAAGGGACAGAAGCACAGATACGCAGTATTTT
>TRBV29-1|13|TRBD2|TRBJ2-7|once
CSVATSGRAEQYF
TGCAGCGTTGCCACTAGCGGGAGGGCCGAGCAGTACTTC
>TRBV6-1|15|-|TRBJ2-7|few
CASSVAGQLLDEQYF
TGTGCCAGCAGTGTAGCCGGACAGTTATTGGACGAGCAGTACTTC
>TRBV6-6|14|TRBD1|TRBJ2-7|few
CASSSPGQMVEQYF
TGTGCCAGCAGTTCCCCGGGACAGATGGTCGAGCAGTACTTC
>TRBV20-1|11|TRBD2|TRBJ2-7|-
CSLAGAYEQYF
TGCAGCCTAGCGGGGGCCTACGAGCAGTACTTC
>TRBV28|18|TRBD2|TRBJ2-1|-
CASSRRGGAGSSYNEQFF
TGTGCCAGCAGTAGGCGCGGGGGGGCCGGGAGCTCCTACAATGAGCAGTTCTTC
>TRBV4-3|14|TRBD2|TRBJ2-7|-
CASSLGEGRYEQYF
TGCGCCAGCAGCCTGGGGGAGGGCAGATACGAGCAGTACTTC
>TRBV4-2|14|-|TRBJ2-5|-
CASSQSDRGETQYF
TGTGCCAGCAGCCAAAGCGACCGAGGAGAGACCCAGTACTTC
>TRBV28|16|TRBD2|TRBJ2-1|-
CASSFVRGGTNNEQFF
TGTGCCAGCAGTTTCGTCCGCGGGGGGACTAACAATGAGCAGTTCTTC
>TRBV3-1|16|-|TRBJ2-6|-
CASSRLPISGANVLTF
TGTGCCAGCAGCCGACTCCCGATCTCCGGGGCCAACGTCCTGACTTTC
>TRBV12-3/TRBV12-4|13|TRBD1|TRBJ2-7|many
CASVRTGAYEQYF
TGTGCCAGCGTGCGGACAGGGGCCTACGAGCAGTACTTC
>TRBV5-1|16|-|TRBJ1-1|-
CASSEPWTDEGTEAFF
TGCGCCAGCAGCGAACCCTGGACCGACGAGGGCACTGAAGCTTTCTTT
>TRBV4-3|17|TRBD2|TRBJ2-3|-
CASSLFMGGGGTDTQYF
TGCGCCAGCAGCCTATTCATGGGTGGGGGGGGCACAGATACGCAGTATTTT
>TRBV4-3|15|-|TRBJ1-4|few
CASSPSSDSNEKLFF
TGCGCCAGCAGCCCCAGCTCCGACTCTAATGAAAAACTGTTTTTT
>TRBV3-1|17|TRBD1|TRBJ1-2|-
CASSQDLGGDRRLGYTF
TGTGCCAGCAGCCAAGATCTCGGAGGGGACAGGAGACTTGGCTACACCTTC
>TRBV5-1|15|-|TRBJ1-5|-
CASSLGAGSSQPQHF
TGCGCCAGCAGCTTGGGAGCAGGGTCGAGTCAGCCCCAGCATTTT
>TRBV6-6|14|-|TRBJ2-7|-
CASSYAGWAYEQYF
TGTGCCAGCAGTTATGCGGGGTGGGCCTACGAGCAGTACTTC
>TRBV20-1|15|TRBD1|TRBJ1-2|-
CSAWGTDSTNYGYTF
TGCAGTGCTTGGGGGACAGATTCGACTAACTATGGCTACACCTTC
>TRBV4-1|15|-|TRBJ2-7|-
CASSQEAYPRYEQYF
TGCGCCAGCAGCCAAGAGGCTTATCCCCGCTACGAGCAGTACTTC
>TRBV6-2/TRBV6-3|14|TRBD1|TRBJ2-5|few
CASSYKGAEETQYF
TGTGCCAGCAGTTATAAGGGGGCAGAAGAGACCCAGTACTTC
>TRBV10-3|13|-|TRBJ2-5|few
CAITQGPQETQYF
TGTGCCATCACCCAGGGGCCCCAAGAGACCCAGTACTTC
>TRBV9|16|-|TRBJ1-2|-
CASSVGVGPSNYGYTF
TGTGCCAGCAGCGTCGGCGTGGGACCCTCTAACTATGGCTACACCTTC
>TRBV9|15|TRBD1|TRBJ1-6|-
CASSSRDSLNSPLHF
TGTGCCAGCAGCTCCCGGGACAGTTTGAATTCACCCCTCCACTTT
>TRBV7-2|15|TRBD1|TRBJ1-1|few
CASSSRGQTNTEAFF
TGTGCCAGCAGCTCCCGGGGACAGACGAACACTGAAGCTTTCTTT
>TRBV6-1|15|-|TRBJ2-1|few
CASRPRQGGYNEQFF
TGTGCCAGCAGACCCAGACAGGGAGGCTACAATGAGCAGTTCTTC
>TRBV4-3|15|TRBD2|TRBJ2-7|-
CASSQDPGTNYEQYF
TGCGCCAGCAGCCAAGACCCCGGGACTAACTACGAGCAGTACTTC
>TRBV7-2|15|TRBD1|TRBJ1-6|few
CASSGRQGDNSPLHF
TGTGCCAGCAGCGGCCGACAGGGAGATAATTCACCCCTCCACTTT
>TRBV12-3/TRBV12-4|17|-|TRBJ2-2|few
CASSFSGAEADAGELFF
TGTGCCAGCAGTTTCTCCGGGGCCGAGGCAGACGCCGGGGAGCTGTTTTTT
>TRBV2|11|-|TRBJ1-2|-
CASVGDYGYTF
TGTGCCTCGGTGGGGGACTATGGCTACACCTTC
>TRBV7-2|16|TRBD2|TRBJ2-7|few
CASSAGLAGIELGQYF
TGTGCCAGCAGCGCCGGACTAGCGGGGATCGAACTAGGGCAGTACTTC
>TRBV29-1|13|-|TRBJ2-7|many
CSVQRVNAGEQYF
TGCAGCGTTCAACGTGTCAATGCGGGAGAGCAGTACTTC